The rows below give T cell receptor beta chains drawn from one sample of a study of regulatory T cells in long-lasting Graves disease. TCRdb fed the multiplex PCR reads into MiXCR, producing one record per CDR3 protein. The sample has a few hundred thousand distinct CDR3 sequences, around 15% seen once. This sample also belongs to another study, concerning T cells in Graves' hyperthyroidism and ophthalmopathy.

The input for sequencing was peripheral blood mononuclear cells (PBMCs), taken at new diagnosis, from a patient treated with antithyroid drugs. These receptors all come from a man in his forties with Graves disease. Both conserved end residues are part of each CDR3. The D gene is left open where the match is weak. Clone size appears in some rows only: once, few, many, or a class for an expanded clone.

>TRBJ1-3|15|TRBD1|TRBV28|few
CASSITTGAGNTIYF
TGTGCCAGCAGTATCACGACAGGGGCTGGAAACACCATATATTTT
>TRBJ2-5|15|TRBD2|TRBV7-2|-
CASSFYTSGGETQYF
TGTGCCAGCTCTTTCTATACTAGCGGGGGAGAGACCCAGTACTTC
>TRBJ2-7|14|-|TRBV20-1|many
CSASDSKFSYEQYF
TGCAGTGCTAGTGACAGCAAATTCTCCTACGAGCAGTACTTC
>TRBJ2-7|15|-|TRBV20-1|many
CSASQTGTESYEQYF
TGCAGTGCTAGCCAAACCGGGACGGAGTCCTACGAGCAGTACTTC
>TRBJ1-6|16|-|TRBV28|many
CASSTPSDGINSPLHF
TGTGCCAGCAGTACACCGTCTGACGGCATTAATTCACCCCTCCACTTT
>TRBJ1-4|14|-|TRBV3-1|-
CASSQGSINEKLFF
TGTGCCAGCAGCCAAGGCTCGATCAATGAAAAACTGTTTTTT
>TRBJ2-6|16|-|TRBV5-1|-
CASSAGGDSGANVLTF
TGCGCCAGCAGCGCCGGAGGAGACTCTGGGGCCAACGTCCTGACTTTC
>TRBJ1-1|16|-|TRBV25-1|-
CASSGLQRWSTTEAFF
TGTGCCAGCAGTGGACTCCAAAGGTGGAGTACCACTGAAGCTTTCTTT
>TRBJ1-2|13|-|TRBV6-1|many
CASRRLGTYGYTF
TGTGCCAGTAGACGACTCGGGACTTACGGCTACACCTTC
>TRBJ2-1|15|-|TRBV7-9|few
CASSPTNRAYNEQFF
TGTGCCAGCAGCCCAACCAACAGGGCTTACAATGAGCAGTTCTTC
>TRBJ2-1|15|-|TRBV12-3/TRBV12-4|many
CASSLGFGAYNEQFF
TGTGCCAGCAGTTTGGGGTTCGGTGCCTACAATGAGCAGTTCTTC
>TRBJ1-1|16|-|TRBV19|-
CASSINPSRGNTEAFF
TGTGCCAGTAGTATAAACCCCTCTAGGGGGAACACTGAAGCTTTCTTT
>TRBJ2-6|15|-|TRBV15|-
CATSRVRTGANVLTF
TGTGCCACCAGCAGAGTGCGAACCGGGGCCAACGTCCTGACTTTC
>TRBJ1-4|13|-|TRBV9|-
CASSVGLNEKLFF
TGTGCCAGCAGCGTAGGGCTTAATGAAAAACTGTTTTTT
>TRBJ2-2|16|TRBD1|TRBV12-3/TRBV12-4|many
CASSTDRGLTTGELFF
TGTGCCAGCAGTACAGACAGGGGGCTAACCACCGGGGAGCTGTTTTTT
>TRBJ1-2|13|-|TRBV27|-
CASSSGTTRGYTF
TGTGCCAGCAGCTCGGGGACAACAAGGGGCTACACCTTC
>TRBJ2-3|15|-|TRBV7-3|few
CASSFMGGPTDTQYF
TGTGCCAGCAGCTTCATGGGGGGGCCGACGGATACGCAGTATTTT
>TRBJ1-2|11|-|TRBV7-9|-
CASSPASGYTF
TGTGCCAGCAGCCCCGCCTCAGGCTACACCTTC
>TRBJ2-5|13|-|TRBV28|many
CASVEGGQETQYF
TGTGCCAGCGTCGAGGGGGGACAAGAGACCCAGTACTTC
>TRBJ1-1|12|-|TRBV30|many
CAWSVTGTEAFF
TGTGCCTGGAGTGTCACGGGCACTGAAGCTTTCTTT
>TRBJ2-1|12|-|TRBV10-3|-
CAILRTGCEQFF
TGTGCCATACTAAGAACAGGGTGTGAGCAGTTCTTC
>TRBJ2-7|11|-|TRBV20-1|many
CSAPDEVEQYF
TGCAGTGCTCCGGACGAGGTCGAGCAGTACTTC
>TRBJ2-1|12|-|TRBV7-2|many
CASTLQNNEQFF
TGTGCCAGCACCCTACAGAACAATGAGCAGTTCTTC
>TRBJ1-5|13|-|TRBV9|few
CASSGGGSQPQHF
TGTGCCAGCAGCGGAGGCGGTAGTCAGCCCCAGCATTTT
>TRBJ2-2|16|TRBD2|TRBV9|few
CASSVRGLESLGELFF
TGTGCCAGCAGCGTTCGAGGACTAGAGAGTTTAGGGGAGCTGTTTTTT
>TRBJ2-5|15|-|TRBV11-3|many
CASSLAHRGQETQYF
TGTGCCAGCAGCTTAGCACACCGGGGGCAAGAGACCCAGTACTTC
>TRBJ1-4|17|-|TRBV5-1|many
CASSLGAVPTREEKLFF
TGCGCCAGCAGCCTTGGCGCTGTCCCAACTCGAGAGGAAAAACTGTTTTTT
>TRBJ2-7|13|-|TRBV20-1|many
CSATRDGGYEQYF
TGCAGTGCTACCAGGGACGGAGGCTACGAGCAGTACTTC
>TRBJ1-2|13|-|TRBV6-2/TRBV6-3|few
CASSGQSEYGYTF
TGTGCCAGCAGTGGACAGAGCGAATATGGCTACACCTTC
>TRBJ2-1|14|-|TRBV20-1|-
CSAREVGIYNEQFF
TGCAGTGCTAGAGAGGTGGGAATCTACAATGAGCAGTTCTTC
>TRBJ2-7|14|-|TRBV4-1|many
CASSQVPLEGEQYF
TGCGCCAGCAGCCAAGTGCCACTGGAGGGGGAGCAGTACTTC
>TRBJ2-5|14|-|TRBV24-1|many
CATSDPGREETQYF
TGTGCCACCAGTGACCCGGGCAGGGAAGAGACCCAGTACTTC
>TRBJ1-5|15|TRBD1|TRBV6-1|many
CASSEMTGEHQPQHF
TGTGCCAGCAGTGAAATGACAGGGGAACATCAGCCCCAGCATTTT
>TRBJ1-1|13|-|TRBV2|many
CASSRDENTEAFF
TGTGCCAGTTCCAGGGACGAGAACACTGAAGCTTTCTTT
>TRBJ2-3|14|-|TRBV5-5|-
CASSLDVSADTQYF
TGCGCCAGCAGCTTGGACGTTAGCGCAGATACGCAGTATTTT
>TRBJ2-7|14|TRBD1|TRBV7-9|many
CASSLGQGAKEQYF
TGTGCCAGCAGCTTGGGACAGGGGGCTAAAGAGCAGTACTTC
>TRBJ1-1|16|-|TRBV11-2|many
CASSLWARRGNTEAFF
TGTGCCAGCAGCTTATGGGCCCGTCGAGGTAACACTGAAGCTTTCTTT
>TRBJ1-1|14|TRBD1|TRBV28|many
CASSVQGAPTEAFF
TGTGCCAGCAGTGTACAGGGGGCGCCCACTGAAGCTTTCTTT
>TRBJ2-3|15|TRBD2|TRBV2|many
CASSDWRGGTDTQYF
TGTGCCAGCAGTGATTGGCGGGGGGGCACAGATACGCAGTATTTT
>TRBJ2-2|17|TRBD1|TRBV19|few
CASSIEADRIHTGELFF
TGTGCCAGTAGTATAGAGGCGGACAGGATACACACCGGGGAGCTGTTTTTT
>TRBJ2-5|16|-|TRBV20-1|many
CSARDLRGTEQETQYF
TGCAGTGCTAGAGACCTCAGAGGGACGGAACAAGAGACCCAGTACTTC
>TRBJ2-3|18|TRBD2|TRBV5-6|few
CASSFQNLGLAGADTQYF
TGTGCCAGCAGCTTCCAAAACTTAGGGCTAGCGGGGGCAGATACGCAGTATTTT
>TRBJ1-5|13|-|TRBV5-1|many
CASSSDLNQPQHF
TGCGCCAGCAGCTCGGACCTGAATCAGCCCCAGCATTTT
>TRBJ2-3|17|TRBD1|TRBV19|few
CASSIDSGTGNTDTQYF
TGTGCCAGTAGTATCGATTCCGGGACAGGGAACACAGATACGCAGTATTTT